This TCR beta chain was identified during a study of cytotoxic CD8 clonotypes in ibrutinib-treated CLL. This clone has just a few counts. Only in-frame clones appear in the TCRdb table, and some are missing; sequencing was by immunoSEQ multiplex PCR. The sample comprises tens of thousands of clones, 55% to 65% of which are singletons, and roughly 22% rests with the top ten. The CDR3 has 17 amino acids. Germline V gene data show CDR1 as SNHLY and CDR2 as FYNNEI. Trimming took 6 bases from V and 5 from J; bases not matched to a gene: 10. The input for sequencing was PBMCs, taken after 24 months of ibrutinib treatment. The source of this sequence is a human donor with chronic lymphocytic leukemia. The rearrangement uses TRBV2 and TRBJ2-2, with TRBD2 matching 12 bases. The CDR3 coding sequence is TGTGCCAGCAGGCTAACTAGCGGGGGGTCTATAACCGGGGAGCTGTTTTTT. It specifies CASRLTSGGSITGELFF. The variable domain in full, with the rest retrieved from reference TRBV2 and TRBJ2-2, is EPEVTQTPSHQVTQMGQEVILRCVPISNHLYFYWYRQILGQKVEFLVSFYNNEISEKSEIFDDQFSVERPDGSNFTLKIRSTKLEDSAMYFCASRLTSGGSITGELFFGEGSRLTVL.